This is a list of T cell receptor beta chains from one sample in a study of blood T cell repertoires in COVID-19. Here immunoSEQ multiplex PCR was the method, and the copy in TCRdb shows in-frame clones only, minus some. The table lists approximately 62,000 clones, around 90% of them singletons. The sample was peripheral blood. These receptors were collected from a human donor with active COVID-19. The donor label of this sample is uncertain. Each CDR3 is given with its conserved first and last residue. A D gene is named only where the DNA matches it firmly. Where a row states a size, it is once, few, many or the class of an expanded clone; other rows omit it.

>TRBJ1-5|TRBV19|TRBD1|few
CASSSRDRGNQPQHF
TGTGCCAGTAGTTCCCGGGACAGGGGCAATCAGCCCCAGCATTTT
>TRBJ2-7|TRBV24-1|TRBD1|NA
CATSDIVRTGVYEQYF
TGTGCCACCAGTGATATCGTCCGGACAGGGGTCTACGAGCAGTACTTC
>TRBJ2-2|TRBV6-5|NA|NA
CATLPRGGTTGELFF
TGTGCCACCCTTCCTAGGGGGGGGACCACCGGGGAGCTGTTTTTT
>TRBJ2-2|TRBV27|TRBD2|NA
CASSPLLAGTGELFF
TGTGCCAGCAGTCCACTCCTAGCGGGCACCGGGGAGCTGTTTTTT
>TRBJ1-6|TRBV5-1|TRBD1|NA
CASSLRQGENNSPLHF
TGCGCCAGCAGCCTAAGACAGGGGGAGAATAATTCACCCCTCCACTTT
>TRBJ2-5|TRBV29-1|NA|NA
CSGSEAQETQYF
TGCAGCGGATCGGAGGCCCAAGAGACCCAGTACTTC
>TRBJ1-1|TRBV29-1|TRBD1|NA
CSVRQGGTEAFF
TGCAGCGTTCGACAGGGGGGAACTGAAGCTTTCTTT
>TRBJ1-2|TRBV7-8|NA|NA
CASSVTSYGYTF
TGTGCCAGCAGCGTTACTTCCTATGGCTACACCTTC
>TRBJ1-5|TRBV19|TRBD1|NA
CASSSQGVSGQPQHF
TGTGCCAGTAGTTCACAGGGGGTTTCAGGACAGCCCCAGCATTTT
>TRBJ1-6|TRBV7-2|NA|once
CASSLGVAGSPLHF
TGTGCCAGCAGCTTAGGGGTGGCGGGTTCACCCCTCCACTTT